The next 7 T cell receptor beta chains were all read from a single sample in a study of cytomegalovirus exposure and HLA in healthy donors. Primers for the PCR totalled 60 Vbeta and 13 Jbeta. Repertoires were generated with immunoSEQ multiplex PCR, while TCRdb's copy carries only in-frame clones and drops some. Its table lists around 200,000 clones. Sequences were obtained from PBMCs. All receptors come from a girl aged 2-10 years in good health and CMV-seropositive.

The DNA of the CDR3 is TGTGCCAGCAGGCCCCGGACAGGGGGGAAGGTTGGAAGCAATCAGCCCCAGCATTTT. Translated: CASRPRTGGKVGSNQPQHF. V and J are TRBV28 and TRBJ1-5; 10 nucleotides line up with TRBD1. V dropped 6 bases and J dropped 1; count of bases not matched to a gene: 15. Germline V CDR1 and CDR2: MDHEN, SYDVKM. This CDR3 has 19 residues.

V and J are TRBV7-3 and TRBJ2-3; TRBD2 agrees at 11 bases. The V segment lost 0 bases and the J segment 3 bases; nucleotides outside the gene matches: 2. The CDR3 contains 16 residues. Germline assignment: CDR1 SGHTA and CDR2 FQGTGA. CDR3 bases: TGTGCCAGCAGCTTAACGACTAGCGGGATTACAGATACGCAGTATTTT. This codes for CASSLTTSGITDTQYF.

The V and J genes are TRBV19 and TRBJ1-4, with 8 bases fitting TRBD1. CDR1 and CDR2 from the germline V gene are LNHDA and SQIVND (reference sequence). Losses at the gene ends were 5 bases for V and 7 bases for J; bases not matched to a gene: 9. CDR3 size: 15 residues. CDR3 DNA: TGTGCCAGTAGTCTGCAGGGGGCGTCTTCTGAAAAACTGTTTTTT. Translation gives CASSLQGASSEKLFF.

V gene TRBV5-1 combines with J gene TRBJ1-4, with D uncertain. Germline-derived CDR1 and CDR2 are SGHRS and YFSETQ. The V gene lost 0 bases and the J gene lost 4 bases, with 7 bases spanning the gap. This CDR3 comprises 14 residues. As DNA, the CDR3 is TGCGCCAGCAGCTTGGGTGTCCATAATGAAAAACTGTTTTTT. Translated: CASSLGVHNEKLFF.

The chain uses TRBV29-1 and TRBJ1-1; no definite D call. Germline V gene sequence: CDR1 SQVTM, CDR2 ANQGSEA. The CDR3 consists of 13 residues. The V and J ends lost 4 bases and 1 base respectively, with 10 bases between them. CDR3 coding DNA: TGCAGCGTTGGAGGTTACCCGAACACTGAAGCTTTCTTT. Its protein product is CSVGGYPNTEAFF.

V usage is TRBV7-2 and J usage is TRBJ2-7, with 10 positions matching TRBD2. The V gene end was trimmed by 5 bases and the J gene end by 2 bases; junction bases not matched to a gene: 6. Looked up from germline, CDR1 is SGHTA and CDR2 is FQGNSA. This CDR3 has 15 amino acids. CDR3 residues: CASSSGTSVTYEQYF. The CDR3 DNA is TGTGCCAGCAGCAGCGGGACTAGCGTAACCTACGAGCAGTACTTC.

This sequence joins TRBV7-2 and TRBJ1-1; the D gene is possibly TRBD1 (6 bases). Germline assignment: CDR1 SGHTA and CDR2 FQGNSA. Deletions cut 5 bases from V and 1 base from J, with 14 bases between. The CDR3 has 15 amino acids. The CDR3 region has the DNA TGTGCCAGCAGCCAGACCGGGACACGGAACACTGAAGCTTTCTTT. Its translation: CASSQTGTRNTEAFF.